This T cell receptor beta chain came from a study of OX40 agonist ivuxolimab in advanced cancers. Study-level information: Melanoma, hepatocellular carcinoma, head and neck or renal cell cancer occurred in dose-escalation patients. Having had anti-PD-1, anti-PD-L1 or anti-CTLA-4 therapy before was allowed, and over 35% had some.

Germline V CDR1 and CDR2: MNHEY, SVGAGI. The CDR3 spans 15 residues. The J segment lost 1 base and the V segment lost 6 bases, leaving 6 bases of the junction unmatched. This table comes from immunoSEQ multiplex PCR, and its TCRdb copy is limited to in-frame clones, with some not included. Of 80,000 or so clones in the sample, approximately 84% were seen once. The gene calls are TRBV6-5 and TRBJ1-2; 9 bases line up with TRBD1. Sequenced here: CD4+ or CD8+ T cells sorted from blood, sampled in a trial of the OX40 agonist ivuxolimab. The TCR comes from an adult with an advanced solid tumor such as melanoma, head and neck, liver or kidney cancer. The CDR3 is CASRTTGGNNYGYTF. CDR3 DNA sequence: TGTGCCAGCAGGACGACAGGGGGGAATAACTATGGCTACACCTTC.